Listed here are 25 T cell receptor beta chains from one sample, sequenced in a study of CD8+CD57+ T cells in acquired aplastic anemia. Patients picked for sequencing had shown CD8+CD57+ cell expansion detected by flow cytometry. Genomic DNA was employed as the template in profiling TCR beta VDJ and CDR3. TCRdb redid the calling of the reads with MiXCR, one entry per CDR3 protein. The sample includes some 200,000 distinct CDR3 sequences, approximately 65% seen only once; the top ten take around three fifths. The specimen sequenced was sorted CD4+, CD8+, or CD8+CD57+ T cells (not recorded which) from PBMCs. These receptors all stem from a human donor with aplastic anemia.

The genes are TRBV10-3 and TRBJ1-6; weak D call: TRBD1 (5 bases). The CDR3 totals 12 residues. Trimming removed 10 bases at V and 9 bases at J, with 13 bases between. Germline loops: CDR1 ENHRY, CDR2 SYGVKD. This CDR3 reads CATGVIGSPLHF. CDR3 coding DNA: TGTGCCACGGGGGTGATCGGTTCACCCCTCCACTTT.

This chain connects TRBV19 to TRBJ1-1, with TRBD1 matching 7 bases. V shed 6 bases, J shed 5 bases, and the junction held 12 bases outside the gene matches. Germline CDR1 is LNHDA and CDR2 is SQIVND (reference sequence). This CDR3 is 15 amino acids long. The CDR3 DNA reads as TGTGCCAGTAGCCGGCAGGGGGGGCGACGGACTGAAGCTTTCTTT. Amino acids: CASSRQGGRRTEAFF.

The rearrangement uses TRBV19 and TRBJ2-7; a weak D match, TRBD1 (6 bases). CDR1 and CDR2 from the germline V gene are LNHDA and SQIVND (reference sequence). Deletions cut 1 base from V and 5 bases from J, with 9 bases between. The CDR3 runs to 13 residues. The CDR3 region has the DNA TGTGCCAGTAGTATAGCAGCAGGGGACGAGCAGTACTTC. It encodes CASSIAAGDEQYF.

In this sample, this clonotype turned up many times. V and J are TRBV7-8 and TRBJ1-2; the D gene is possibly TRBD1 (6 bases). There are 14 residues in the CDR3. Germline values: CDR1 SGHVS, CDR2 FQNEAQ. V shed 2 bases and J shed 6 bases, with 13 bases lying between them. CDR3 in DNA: TGTGCCAGCAGCTTAACAGGGAAGAGGGATGGCTACACCTTC. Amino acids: CASSLTGKRDGYTF.

The CDR3 DNA is TGTGCCAGTAGCGATGACAGGTATAGCAATCAGCCCCAGCATTTT. Translating gives CASSDDRYSNQPQHF. This chain uses TRBV19 with TRBJ1-5, with D tentatively TRBD1 (6 bases). Looked up from germline, CDR1 is LNHDA and CDR2 is SQIVND (reference sequence). Trimming removed 6 bases at V and 0 bases at J, with 12 bases between. This CDR3 comprises 15 residues. Using reference TRBV19 and TRBJ1-5 for the parts outside the CDR3, the full variable domain is DGGITQSPKYLFRKEGQNVTLSCEQNLNHDAMYWYRQDPGQGLRLIYYSQIVNDFQKGDIAEGYSVSREKKESFPLTVTSAQKNPTAFYLCASSDDRYSNQPQHFGDGTRLSIL.

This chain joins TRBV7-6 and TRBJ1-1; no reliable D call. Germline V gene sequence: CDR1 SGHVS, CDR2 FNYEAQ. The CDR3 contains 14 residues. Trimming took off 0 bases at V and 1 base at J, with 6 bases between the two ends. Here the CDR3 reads CASSLAEGNTEAFF. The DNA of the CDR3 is TGTGCCAGCAGCTTAGCGGAGGGGAACACTGAAGCTTTCTTT.

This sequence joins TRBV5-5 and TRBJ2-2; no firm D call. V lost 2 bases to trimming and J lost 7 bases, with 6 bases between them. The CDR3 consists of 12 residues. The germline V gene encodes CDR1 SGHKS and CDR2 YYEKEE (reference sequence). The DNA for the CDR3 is TGTGCCAGCAGCTTTTCTAGCGGGGAGCTGTTTTTT. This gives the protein CASSFSSGELFF.

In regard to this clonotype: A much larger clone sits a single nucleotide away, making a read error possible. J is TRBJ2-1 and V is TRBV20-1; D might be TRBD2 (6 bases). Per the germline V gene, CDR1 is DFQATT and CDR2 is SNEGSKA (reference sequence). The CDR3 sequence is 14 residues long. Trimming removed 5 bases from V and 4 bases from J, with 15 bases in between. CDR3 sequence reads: CSAGGLSEYNEQFF. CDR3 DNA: TGCAGTGCTGGAGGGCTATCGGAGTACAATGAGCAGTTCTTC.

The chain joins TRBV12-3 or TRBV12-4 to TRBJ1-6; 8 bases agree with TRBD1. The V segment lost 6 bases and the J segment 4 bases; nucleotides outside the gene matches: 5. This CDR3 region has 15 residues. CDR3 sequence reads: CASSFDRGYNSPLHF. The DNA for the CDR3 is TGTGCCAGCAGCTTTGACAGGGGTTATAATTCACCCCTCCACTTT.

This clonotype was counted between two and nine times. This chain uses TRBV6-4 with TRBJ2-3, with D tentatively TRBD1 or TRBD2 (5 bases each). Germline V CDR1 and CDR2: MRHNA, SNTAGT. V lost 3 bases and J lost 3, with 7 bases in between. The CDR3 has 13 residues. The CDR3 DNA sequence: TGTGCCAGCAGTGAGGGGGAAACAGATACGCAGTATTTT. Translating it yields CASSEGETDTQYF.

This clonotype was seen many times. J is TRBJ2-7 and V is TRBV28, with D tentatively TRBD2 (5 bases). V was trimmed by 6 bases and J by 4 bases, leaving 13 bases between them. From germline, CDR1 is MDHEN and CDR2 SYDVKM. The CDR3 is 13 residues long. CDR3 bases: TGTGCCAGCAGGTCGGCGGGTGAGTACGAGCAGTACTTC. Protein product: CASRSAGEYEQYF.

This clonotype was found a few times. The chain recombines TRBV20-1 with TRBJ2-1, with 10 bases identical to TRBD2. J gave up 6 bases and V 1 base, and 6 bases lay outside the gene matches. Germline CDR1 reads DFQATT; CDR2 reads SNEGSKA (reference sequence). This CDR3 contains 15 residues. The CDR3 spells CSARGKRGGGNEQFF. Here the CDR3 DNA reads TGCAGTGCTAGAGGAAAGCGGGGGGGCGGCAATGAGCAGTTCTTC.

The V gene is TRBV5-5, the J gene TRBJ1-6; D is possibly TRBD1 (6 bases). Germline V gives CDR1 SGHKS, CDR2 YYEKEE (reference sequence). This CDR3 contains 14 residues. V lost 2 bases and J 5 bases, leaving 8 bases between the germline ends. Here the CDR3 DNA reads TGTGCCAGCAGCTTAAGGGGGGATAATTCACCCCTCCACTTT. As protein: CASSLRGDNSPLHF.

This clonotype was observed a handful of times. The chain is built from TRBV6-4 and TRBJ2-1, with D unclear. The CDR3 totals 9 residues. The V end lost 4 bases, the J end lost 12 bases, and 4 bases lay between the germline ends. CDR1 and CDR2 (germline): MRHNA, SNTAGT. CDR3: CASSVGQFF. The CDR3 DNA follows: TGTGCCAGCAGTGTAGGGCAGTTCTTC.

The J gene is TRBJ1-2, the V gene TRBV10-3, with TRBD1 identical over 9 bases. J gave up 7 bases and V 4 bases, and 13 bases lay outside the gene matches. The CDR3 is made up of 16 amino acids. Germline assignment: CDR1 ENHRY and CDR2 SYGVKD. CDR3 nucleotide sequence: TGTGCCATCAGTGCGCCGGGACAGGGCCACCTTATTGGCTACACCTTC. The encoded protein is CAISAPGQGHLIGYTF.

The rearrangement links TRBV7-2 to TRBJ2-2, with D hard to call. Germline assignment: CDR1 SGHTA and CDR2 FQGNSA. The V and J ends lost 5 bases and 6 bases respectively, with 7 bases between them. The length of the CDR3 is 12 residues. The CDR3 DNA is TGTGCCAGCAGCCCGATGTCCGGGGAGCTGTTTTTT. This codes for CASSPMSGELFF.

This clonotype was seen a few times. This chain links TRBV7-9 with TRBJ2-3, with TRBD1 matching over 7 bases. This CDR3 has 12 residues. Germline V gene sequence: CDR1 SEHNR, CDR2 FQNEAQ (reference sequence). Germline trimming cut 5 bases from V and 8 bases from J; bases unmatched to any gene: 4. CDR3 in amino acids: CASSVGQSTQYF. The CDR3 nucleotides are TGTGCCAGCAGCGTGGGACAGTCTACGCAGTATTTT.

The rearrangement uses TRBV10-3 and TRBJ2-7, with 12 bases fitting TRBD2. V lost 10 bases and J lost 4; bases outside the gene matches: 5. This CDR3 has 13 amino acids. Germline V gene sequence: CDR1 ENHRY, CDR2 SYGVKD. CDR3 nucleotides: TGTGCCACCGCGACTAGCGGGAGTTACGAGCAGTACTTC. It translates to CATATSGSYEQYF.

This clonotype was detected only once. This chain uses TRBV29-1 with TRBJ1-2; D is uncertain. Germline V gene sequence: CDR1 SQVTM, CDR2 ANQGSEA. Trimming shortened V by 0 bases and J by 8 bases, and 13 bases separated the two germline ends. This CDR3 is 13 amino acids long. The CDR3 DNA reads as TGCAGCGTTGAAGAATGGTCCGGGAACGGCTACACCTTC. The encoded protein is CSVEEWSGNGYTF.

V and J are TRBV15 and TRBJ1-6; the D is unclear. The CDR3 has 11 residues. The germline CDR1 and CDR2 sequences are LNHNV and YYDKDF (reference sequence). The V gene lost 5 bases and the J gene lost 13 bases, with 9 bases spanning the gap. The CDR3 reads CATSSPLPLHF. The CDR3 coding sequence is TGTGCCACCAGCTCCCCCCTTCCCCTCCACTTT.

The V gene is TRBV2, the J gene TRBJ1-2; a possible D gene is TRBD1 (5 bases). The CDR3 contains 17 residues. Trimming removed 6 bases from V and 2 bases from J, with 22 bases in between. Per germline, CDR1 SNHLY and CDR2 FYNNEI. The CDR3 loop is CASSLVGAARNNYGYTF. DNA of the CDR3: TGTGCCAGCAGCTTAGTAGGGGCGGCGAGAAACAACTATGGCTACACCTTC.

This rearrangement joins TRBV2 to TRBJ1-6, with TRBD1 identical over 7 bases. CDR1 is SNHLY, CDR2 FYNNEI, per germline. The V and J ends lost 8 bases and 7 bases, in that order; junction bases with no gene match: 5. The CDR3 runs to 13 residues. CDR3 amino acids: CASGDRENSPLHF. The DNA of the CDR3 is TGTGCCAGCGGCGACAGGGAAAATTCACCCCTCCACTTT.

CDR3 amino acids: CSASRTGYEQYF. CDR3 DNA sequence: TGCAGTGCTAGTCGGACTGGCTACGAGCAGTACTTC. The V and J genes are TRBV20-1 and TRBJ2-7, with D maybe TRBD2 (5 bases). Trimming shortened V by 3 bases and J by 3 bases, and 9 bases separated the two germline ends. CDR1 and CDR2 from the germline V gene are DFQATT and SNEGSKA (reference sequence). CDR3 size: 12 residues.

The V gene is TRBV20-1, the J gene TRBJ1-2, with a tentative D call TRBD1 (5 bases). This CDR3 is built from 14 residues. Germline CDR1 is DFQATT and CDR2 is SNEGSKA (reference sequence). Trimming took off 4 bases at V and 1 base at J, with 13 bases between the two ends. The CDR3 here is CSAKRGGGNYGYTF. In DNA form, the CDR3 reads TGCAGTGCTAAGCGGGGGGGAGGTAACTATGGCTACACCTTC.

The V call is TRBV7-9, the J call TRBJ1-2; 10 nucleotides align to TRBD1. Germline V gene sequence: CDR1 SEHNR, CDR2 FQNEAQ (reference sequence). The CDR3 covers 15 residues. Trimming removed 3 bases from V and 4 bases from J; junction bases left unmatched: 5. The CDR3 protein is CASSLTGGASYGYTF. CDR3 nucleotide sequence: TGTGCCAGCAGCTTGACAGGGGGCGCGAGCTATGGCTACACCTTC.